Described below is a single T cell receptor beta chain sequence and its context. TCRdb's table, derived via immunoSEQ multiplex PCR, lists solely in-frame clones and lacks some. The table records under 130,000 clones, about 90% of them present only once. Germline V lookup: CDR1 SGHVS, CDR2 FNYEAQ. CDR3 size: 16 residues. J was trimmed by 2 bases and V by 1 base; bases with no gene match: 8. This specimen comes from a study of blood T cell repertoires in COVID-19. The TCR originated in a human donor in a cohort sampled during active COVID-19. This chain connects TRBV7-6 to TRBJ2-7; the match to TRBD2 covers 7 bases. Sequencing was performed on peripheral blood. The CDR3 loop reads CASSLDSYGGTYEQYF. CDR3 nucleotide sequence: TGTGCCAGCAGCTTAGACTCTTACGGGGGGACCTACGAGCAGTACTTC. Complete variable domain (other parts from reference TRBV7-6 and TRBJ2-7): GAGVSQSPRYKVTKRGQDVALRCDPISGHVSLYWYRQALGQGPEFLTYFNYEAQQDKSGLPNDRFSAERPEGSISTLTIQRTEQRDSAMYRCASSLDSYGGTYEQYFGPGTRLTVT.